This T cell receptor beta chain was captured in a study of molecular identifiers for immune sequencing clone quantification. Findings of the study overall: The share of molecules held by clones above 20 RNA copies was over 98% in effector cells and under 1% in naive cells.

This clonotype was counted ten times or more. Its antigen is still unknown. This CDR3 has 14 amino acids. Trimming removed 0 bases from V and 7 bases from J; junction bases left unmatched: 3. CDR1 is MGHRA and CDR2 is YSYEKL in the germline V gene. MiXCR was run by TCRdb on the PCR reads, yielding one entry per CDR3 protein. Among approximately 59,000 distinct CDR3 sequences listed, roughly 18% were seen once. What was sequenced was naive CD8+ T cells from blood, with Jurkat cell RNA spiked in. Subset of the sample: FACS-sorted CD8+CD4-CCR7+CD45RA+ naive T cells. The source is a human donor in good health. Some libraries in this study had Jurkat cell RNA spiked in. The V gene is TRBV4-1, the J gene TRBJ1-3; 7 bases line up with TRBD1. CDR3 coding DNA: TGCGCCAGCAGCCAAGAAGAGGGGGCTAACACCATATATTTT. Its protein is CASSQEEGANTIYF.